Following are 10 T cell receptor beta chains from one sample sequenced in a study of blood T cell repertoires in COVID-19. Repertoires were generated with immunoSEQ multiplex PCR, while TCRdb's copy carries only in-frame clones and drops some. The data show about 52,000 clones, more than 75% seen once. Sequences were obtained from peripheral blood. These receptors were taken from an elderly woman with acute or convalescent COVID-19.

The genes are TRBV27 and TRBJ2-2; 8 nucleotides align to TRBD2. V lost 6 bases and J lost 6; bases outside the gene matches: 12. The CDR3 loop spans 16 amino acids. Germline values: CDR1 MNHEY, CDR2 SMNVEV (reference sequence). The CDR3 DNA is TGTGCCAGCAGCAACATACGGGAGGGCCTCCCCGGGGAGCTGTTTTTT. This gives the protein CASSNIREGLPGELFF.

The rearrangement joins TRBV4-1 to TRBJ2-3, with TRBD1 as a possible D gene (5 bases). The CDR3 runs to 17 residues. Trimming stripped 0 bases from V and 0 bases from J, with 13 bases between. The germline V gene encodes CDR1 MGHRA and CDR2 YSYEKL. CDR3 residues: CASSQDGQGYSTDTQYF. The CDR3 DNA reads TGCGCCAGCAGCCAAGATGGGCAGGGCTATAGCACAGATACGCAGTATTTT.

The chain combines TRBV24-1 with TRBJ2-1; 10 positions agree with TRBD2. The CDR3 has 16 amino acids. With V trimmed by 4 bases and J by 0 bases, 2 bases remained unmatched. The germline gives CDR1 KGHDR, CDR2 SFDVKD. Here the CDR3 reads CATSEPSGSSYNEQFF. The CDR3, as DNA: TGTGCCACCAGTGAGCCTAGCGGGAGCTCCTACAATGAGCAGTTCTTC.

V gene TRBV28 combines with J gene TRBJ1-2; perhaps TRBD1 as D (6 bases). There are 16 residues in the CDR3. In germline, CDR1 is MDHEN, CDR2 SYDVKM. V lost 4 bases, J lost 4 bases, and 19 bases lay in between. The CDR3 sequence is CASSSQGKTMGYGYTF. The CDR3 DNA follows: TGTGCCAGCAGTTCCCAGGGGAAAACTATGGGCTATGGCTACACCTTC.

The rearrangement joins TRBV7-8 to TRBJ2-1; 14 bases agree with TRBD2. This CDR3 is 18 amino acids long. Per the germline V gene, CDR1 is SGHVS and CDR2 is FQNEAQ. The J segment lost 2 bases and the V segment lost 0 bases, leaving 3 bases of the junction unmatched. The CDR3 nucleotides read TGTGCCAGCAGCTTAGCGGCGACTAGCGGGGGGGCCTACAATGAGCAGTTCTTC. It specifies CASSLAATSGGAYNEQFF.

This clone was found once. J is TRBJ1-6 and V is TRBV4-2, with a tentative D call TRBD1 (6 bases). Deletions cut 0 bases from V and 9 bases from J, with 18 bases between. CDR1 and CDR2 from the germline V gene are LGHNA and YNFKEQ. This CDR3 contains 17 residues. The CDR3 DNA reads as TGTGCCAGCAGCCAAGATTTAGGCAGGGGTAACGGTTCACCCCTCCACTTT. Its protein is CASSQDLGRGNGSPLHF.

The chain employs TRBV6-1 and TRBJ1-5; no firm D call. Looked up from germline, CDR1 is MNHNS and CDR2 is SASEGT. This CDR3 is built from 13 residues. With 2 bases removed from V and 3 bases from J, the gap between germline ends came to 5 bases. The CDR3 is CASSETDNQPQHF. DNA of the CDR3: TGTGCCAGCAGTGAAACAGACAATCAGCCCCAGCATTTT.

CDR3: CATSIGGDYNEQFF. The CDR3 DNA reads TGTGCCACGTCCATCGGCGGCGATTACAATGAGCAGTTCTTC. V usage is TRBV15 and J usage is TRBJ2-1; D remains unclear. Germline values: CDR1 LNHNV, CDR2 YYDKDF (reference sequence). Trimming took off 9 bases at V and 4 bases at J, with 16 bases between the two ends. This CDR3 contains 14 residues.

The CDR3 DNA follows: TGTGCCAGCATCACAGGGGGCAATCAGCCCCAGCATTTT. This sequence encodes CASITGGNQPQHF. This chain uses TRBV6-5 with TRBJ1-5; 7 nucleotides align to TRBD1. The junction had 2 bases not matched to a gene; V was cut back by 7 bases and J by 2 bases. CDR3 length: 13 amino acids. The V gene's germline CDR1 is MNHEY and CDR2 SVGAGI.

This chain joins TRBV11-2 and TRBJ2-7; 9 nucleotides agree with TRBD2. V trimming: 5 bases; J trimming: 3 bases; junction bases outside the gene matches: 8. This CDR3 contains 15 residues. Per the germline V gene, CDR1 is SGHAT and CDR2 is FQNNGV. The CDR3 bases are TGTGCCAGCAGCGTAGGACTAGCGAACATCTACGAGCAGTACGTC. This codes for CASSVGLANIYEQYV.